What follows is one T cell receptor beta chain and its context. Its specificity is unknown. The table came from immunoSEQ multiplex PCR; TCRdb's copy has only in-frame clones and leaves some out. The sample contains 130,000 or so clones, almost 95% of which appear only once. The CDR3 is 12 residues long. Germline assignment: CDR1 SGHTA and CDR2 FQGTGA. V shed 5 bases and J shed 6 bases, with 9 bases lying between them. This specimen comes from a study of T cell responses to AZD1222 COVID-19 vaccine. Study details: Combined were second doses at about 4 or about 12 weeks.

The study, taken as a whole, reports: Clonal diversity may have been underestimated in mostly white British donors. Repertoire sampling occurred only after the peak T cell response.

The chain is built from TRBV7-3 and TRBJ2-3, with D perhaps matching TRBD2 (5 bases). The TCR was taken from an adult in good health. The specimen was peripheral blood, collected on day 0 of AZD1222 vaccination. The CDR3 DNA reads TGTGCCAGCAGCAGAAGAGGGGATACGCAGTATTTT. Translated: CASSRRGDTQYF.